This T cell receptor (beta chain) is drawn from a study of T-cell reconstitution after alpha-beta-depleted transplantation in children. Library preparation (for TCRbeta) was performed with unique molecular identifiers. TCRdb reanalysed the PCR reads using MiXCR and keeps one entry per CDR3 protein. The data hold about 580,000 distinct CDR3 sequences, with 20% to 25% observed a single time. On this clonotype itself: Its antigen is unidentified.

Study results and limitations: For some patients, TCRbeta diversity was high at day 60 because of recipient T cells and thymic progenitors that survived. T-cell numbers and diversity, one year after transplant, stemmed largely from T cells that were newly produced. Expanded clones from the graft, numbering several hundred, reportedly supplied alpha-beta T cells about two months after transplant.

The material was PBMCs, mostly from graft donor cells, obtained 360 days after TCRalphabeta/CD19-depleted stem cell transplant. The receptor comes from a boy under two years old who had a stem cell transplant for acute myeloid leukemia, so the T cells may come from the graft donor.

The CDR3 DNA is TGTGCCAGCAGCCCCGGAGTCCCCGGCCCCCGGTTCTTC. This gives the protein CASSPGVPGPRFF. The J gene is TRBJ2-1, the V gene TRBV5-6; D uncertain. Germline loops: CDR1 SGHDT, CDR2 YYEEEE. V was shortened by 4 bases and J by 15 bases, with 20 bases between the two germline ends. The CDR3 is 13 amino acids. The full variable domain, in which reference TRBV5-6 and TRBJ2-1 provide the parts outside the CDR3, is DAGVTQSPTHLIKTRGQQVTLRCSPKSGHDTVSWYQQALGQGPQFIFQYYEEEERQRGNFPDRFSGHQFPNYSSELNVNALLLGDSALYLCASSPGVPGPRFFGPGTRLTVL.